These 10 T cell receptor beta chains came from one sample sequenced in a study of cytomegalovirus exposure and HLA in healthy donors. PCR involved 60 Vbeta and 13 Jbeta primers. The protocol was immunoSEQ multiplex PCR, while the TCRdb copy is restricted to in-frame clones and leaves out a portion. The sample lists about 160,000 clones, approximately 72% seen once, with around 2.4% in the top ten. Sequenced material: PBMCs. The receptors come from a female donor in good health and CMV-seronegative.

The V and J genes are TRBV6-6 and TRBJ1-3; D remains unclear. CDR1 is MNHNY, CDR2 SVGAGI, per germline (reference sequence). Trimming cost V 6 bases and J 4 bases, with 7 bases left between them. This CDR3 has 12 residues. The CDR3 loop reads CASSHQGNTIYF. For the CDR3, the DNA is TGTGCCAGCAGCCATCAGGGAAACACCATATATTTT.

This clone was detected once. The chain recombines TRBV29-1 with TRBJ1-2; 7 nucleotides line up with TRBD1. Trimming took 5 bases from V and 3 from J; bases not matched to a gene: 15. This CDR3 has 16 residues. CDR1 SQVTM and CDR2 ANQGSEA come from the germline V gene. The CDR3: CSVFGSWGQSDYGYTF. CDR3 coding DNA: TGCAGCGTTTTTGGGAGCTGGGGACAGTCAGACTATGGCTACACCTTC.

This clone was counted only a few times. The chain combines TRBV7-3 with TRBJ2-7, with 8 bases aligning to TRBD1. The germline V gene has CDR1 SGHTA and CDR2 FQGTGA. The CDR3 loop spans 12 amino acids. J gave up 6 bases and V 5 bases, and 3 bases lay outside the gene matches. The CDR3 reads CASSLDRGEQYF. The CDR3, as DNA: TGTGCCAGCAGCCTAGACAGGGGCGAGCAGTACTTC.

This clone occurred a few times. The rearrangement uses TRBV4-3 and TRBJ2-7, with 7 bases aligning to TRBD1. Germline CDR1 and CDR2: LGHNA and YSLEER. The CDR3 extends over 14 amino acids. With 8 bases clipped from V and 2 bases from J, the junction kept 9 bases outside the gene matches. The CDR3 reads CASGDRVPPYEQYF. In DNA form, the CDR3 reads TGCGCCAGCGGCGACAGGGTCCCTCCCTACGAGCAGTACTTC.

V and J are TRBV30 and TRBJ1-5; possible D gene TRBD1, 6 bases. V was cut by 5 bases and J by 4 bases, with 15 bases left in between. The CDR3 is 14 residues long. Germline CDR1 reads GTSNPN; CDR2 reads SVGIG (reference sequence). The CDR3 DNA reads TGTGCCTGGTCTCGAGGGGGTTGGAATCAGCCCCAGCATTTT. Protein sequence: CAWSRGGWNQPQHF.

V gene TRBV27 combines with J gene TRBJ2-2, with 7 bases fitting TRBD1. The CDR3 consists of 15 residues. The V segment lost 5 bases and the J segment 4 bases; nucleotides outside the gene matches: 7. Per the germline V gene, CDR1 is MNHEY and CDR2 is SMNVEV (reference sequence). Here the CDR3 DNA reads TGTGCCAGCAGTGCCTGGACAGGTCCCACCGGGGAGCTGTTTTTT. Its translation is CASSAWTGPTGELFF.

V and J are TRBV4-2 and TRBJ2-7; TRBD2 matches 7 bases. CDR1 LGHNA and CDR2 YNFKEQ come from the germline V gene. CDR3 length: 17 residues. Unmatched junction bases numbered 11, after V lost 1 base and J lost 2 bases. In nucleotides, the CDR3 is TGTGCCAGCAGCCAAGCTTTCCGGGACTACAATACCTACGAGCAGTACTTC. This codes for CASSQAFRDYNTYEQYF.

The CDR3 bases are TGTGCCAGCAGTGCGGTTAGCGAGTACCAAGAGACCCAGTACTTC. Translation gives CASSAVSEYQETQYF. This chain connects TRBV2 to TRBJ2-5, with D possibly TRBD2 on 5 matching bases. Germline lookup yields CDR1 SNHLY and CDR2 FYNNEI. V lost 4 bases and J 0 bases, leaving 12 bases between the germline ends. The CDR3 is 15 amino acids.

This clone was observed a few times. The chain employs TRBV28 and TRBJ2-7; TRBD2 is a possible D gene (6 bases). CDR1 and CDR2 from the germline V gene are MDHEN and SYDVKM. V lost 7 bases to trimming and J lost 7 bases, with 23 bases between them. The CDR3 extends over 15 amino acids. CDR3 sequence (DNA): TGTGCCAGCACATTCCTAAGGCGGGGACGGGGGGAGCAGTACTTC. Residues: CASTFLRRGRGEQYF.

This clone came up once. This chain joins TRBV29-1 and TRBJ1-2; 7 nucleotides agree with TRBD1. The CDR3 has 14 amino acids. Germline V gene data show CDR1 as SQVTM and CDR2 as ANQGSEA. With V trimmed by 4 bases and J by 8 bases, 13 bases remained unmatched. CDR3 nucleotides: TGCAGCGTTGTGCCCCGACAGGGACAGAGCGGCTACACCTTC. This codes for CSVVPRQGQSGYTF.